Listed below are T cell receptor beta chains from one sample, sequenced in a study of T cell responses to AZD1222 COVID-19 vaccine. Method: immunoSEQ multiplex PCR; TCRdb's copy keeps in-frame clones and lacks some. This sample has 150,000 to 160,000 clones, with roughly nine tenths found just once. Here the sequenced sample was peripheral blood, taken on day 0 of AZD1222 vaccination. Every receptor here comes from an adult in good health. Each CDR3 is given with its conserved first and last residue. A D gene is named only where the DNA matches it firmly. A row's size may be missing; if present it is once, few, many or a size class.

d_call: -; j_call: TRBJ1-2; v_call: TRBV25-1; clone_size: -; cdr3_aa: CASRKHNNYGYTF; cdr3_nt: TGTGCCAGCAGAAAACATAATAACTATGGCTACACCTTC
d_call: TRBD1; j_call: TRBJ2-7; v_call: TRBV29-1; clone_size: -; cdr3_aa: CSVEDDRASTYEQYF; cdr3_nt: TGCAGCGTTGAAGATGACAGGGCCTCAACCTACGAGCAGTACTTC
d_call: -; j_call: TRBJ2-3; v_call: TRBV4-1; clone_size: -; cdr3_aa: CASSQVPGSTDTQYF; cdr3_nt: TGCGCCAGCAGCCAAGTTCCAGGAAGCACAGATACGCAGTATTTT
d_call: -; j_call: TRBJ2-3; v_call: TRBV29-1; clone_size: -; cdr3_aa: CSVQLTDTQYF; cdr3_nt: TGCAGCGTTCAACTCACAGATACGCAGTATTTT
d_call: TRBD1; j_call: TRBJ1-3; v_call: TRBV19; clone_size: -; cdr3_aa: CASSPPGQGKRSIYF; cdr3_nt: TGTGCCAGTAGTCCCCCCGGACAGGGGAAAAGGTCCATATATTTT
d_call: TRBD2; j_call: TRBJ2-7; v_call: TRBV7-9; clone_size: -; cdr3_aa: CASSQSGLAGDYEQYF; cdr3_nt: TGTGCCAGCAGCCAGTCGGGACTAGCGGGGGACTACGAGCAGTACTTC
d_call: -; j_call: TRBJ1-1; v_call: TRBV5-1; clone_size: once; cdr3_aa: CASSSGVTMNTEAFF; cdr3_nt: TGCGCCAGCAGCTCGGGGGTAACCATGAACACTGAAGCTTTCTTT
d_call: -; j_call: TRBJ1-5; v_call: TRBV27; clone_size: -; cdr3_aa: CASSPLGGNQPQHF; cdr3_nt: TGTGCCAGCAGTCCCTTAGGGGGCAATCAGCCCCAGCATTTT
d_call: -; j_call: TRBJ1-1; v_call: TRBV6-5; clone_size: once; cdr3_aa: CASSSWGSTEAFF; cdr3_nt: TGTGCCAGCAGCTCCTGGGGGTCCACTGAAGCTTTCTTT
d_call: TRBD1; j_call: TRBJ2-7; v_call: TRBV10-1; clone_size: -; cdr3_aa: CASSGAGTAYEQYF; cdr3_nt: TGCGCCAGCAGTGGAGCCGGGACAGCCTACGAGCAGTACTTC
d_call: TRBD1; j_call: TRBJ1-2; v_call: TRBV28; clone_size: -; cdr3_aa: CASRDRGLPNYGYTF; cdr3_nt: TGTGCCAGCAGGGACAGGGGACTACCTAACTATGGCTACACCTTC
d_call: -; j_call: TRBJ2-1; v_call: TRBV6-5; clone_size: -; cdr3_aa: CASTYGSSYNEQFF; cdr3_nt: TGTGCCAGCACCTACGGGAGCTCCTACAATGAGCAGTTCTTC
d_call: -; j_call: TRBJ2-5; v_call: TRBV4-1; clone_size: -; cdr3_aa: CASSPQTRPYSETQYF; cdr3_nt: TGCGCCAGCAGCCCACAAACTCGGCCCTACTCAGAGACCCAGTACTTC
d_call: -; j_call: TRBJ2-5; v_call: TRBV3-1/TRBV3-2; clone_size: -; cdr3_aa: CASSQDVQTQYF; cdr3_nt: TGTGCCAGCAGCCAAGACGTACAGACCCAGTACTTC
d_call: TRBD1; j_call: TRBJ1-6; v_call: TRBV27; clone_size: once; cdr3_aa: CASSLRGGHSYNSPLHF; cdr3_nt: TGTGCCAGCAGTCTCAGGGGGGGCCACTCCTATAATTCACCCCTCCACTTT
d_call: -; j_call: TRBJ2-5; v_call: TRBV4-1; clone_size: -; cdr3_aa: CASSQGLGLVETQYF; cdr3_nt: TGCGCCAGCAGCCAAGGGCTGGGGTTGGTGGAGACCCAGTACTTC
d_call: -; j_call: TRBJ1-3; v_call: TRBV12-3/TRBV12-4; clone_size: -; cdr3_aa: CASGSGGNTIYF; cdr3_nt: TGTGCCAGCGGAAGTGGTGGAAACACCATATATTTT
d_call: -; j_call: TRBJ1-4; v_call: TRBV9; clone_size: -; cdr3_aa: CASSSSGTNEKLFF; cdr3_nt: TGTGCCAGCAGCTCCTCCGGGACTAATGAAAAACTGTTTTTT
d_call: -; j_call: TRBJ2-1; v_call: TRBV18; clone_size: once; cdr3_aa: CASSPRQPVEQFF; cdr3_nt: TGTGCCAGCTCACCACGGCAGCCAGTTGAGCAGTTCTTC
d_call: TRBD1; j_call: TRBJ1-3; v_call: TRBV6-6; clone_size: -; cdr3_aa: CASSYGDRVSGNTIYF; cdr3_nt: TGTGCCAGCAGTTACGGTGACAGGGTGTCTGGAAACACCATATATTTT
d_call: TRBD1; j_call: TRBJ1-2; v_call: TRBV14; clone_size: -; cdr3_aa: CASSQNRGFYGYTF; cdr3_nt: TGTGCCAGCAGCCAGAACAGGGGGTTCTATGGCTACACCTTC
d_call: TRBD1; j_call: TRBJ1-3; v_call: TRBV27; clone_size: -; cdr3_aa: CASSETGGSGNTIYF; cdr3_nt: TGTGCCAGCAGTGAAACAGGGGGCTCTGGAAACACCATATATTTT
d_call: TRBD1; j_call: TRBJ1-4; v_call: TRBV12-3/TRBV12-4; clone_size: -; cdr3_aa: CASSLGTGELFF; cdr3_nt: TGTGCCAGCAGTTTGGGGACAGGGGAACTGTTTTTT
d_call: -; j_call: TRBJ2-1; v_call: TRBV11-2; clone_size: -; cdr3_aa: CASSLRLGNNAQFF; cdr3_nt: TGTGCCAGCAGCTTACGGCTAGGGAACAATGCGCAGTTCTTC
d_call: -; j_call: TRBJ2-7; v_call: TRBV30; clone_size: few; cdr3_aa: CAWSVLYEQYF; cdr3_nt: TGTGCCTGGAGTGTTTTGTACGAGCAGTACTTC
d_call: TRBD1; j_call: TRBJ1-1; v_call: TRBV29-1; clone_size: -; cdr3_aa: CSVVDRGQTEAFF; cdr3_nt: TGCAGCGTAGTAGACAGGGGGCAAACTGAAGCTTTCTTT
d_call: -; j_call: TRBJ1-1; v_call: TRBV30; clone_size: -; cdr3_aa: CAWKYDRVNTEAFF; cdr3_nt: TGTGCCTGGAAATACGACAGAGTGAACACTGAAGCTTTCTTT
d_call: -; j_call: TRBJ2-2; v_call: TRBV9; clone_size: -; cdr3_aa: CASSEGAPNTGELFF; cdr3_nt: TGTGCCAGCAGCGAGGGCGCGCCAAACACCGGGGAGCTGTTTTTT
d_call: -; j_call: TRBJ1-3; v_call: TRBV6-2/TRBV6-3; clone_size: -; cdr3_aa: CASSYPSGSGNTIYF; cdr3_nt: TGTGCCAGCAGTTACCCTAGCGGGTCTGGAAACACCATATATTTT
d_call: -; j_call: TRBJ2-7; v_call: TRBV13; clone_size: once; cdr3_aa: CASSFRSYEQYF; cdr3_nt: TGTGCCAGCAGCTTTAGGTCCTACGAGCAGTACTTC
d_call: TRBD1; j_call: TRBJ1-3; v_call: TRBV28; clone_size: -; cdr3_aa: CASSSLLTGAAAGNTIYF; cdr3_nt: TGTGCCAGCAGTTCCCTCCTAACAGGGGCCGCCGCTGGAAACACCATATATTTT
d_call: TRBD1; j_call: TRBJ1-3; v_call: TRBV12-5; clone_size: -; cdr3_aa: CASGLAAGTVSGNTIYF; cdr3_nt: TGTGCTAGTGGTTTGGCCGCCGGGACAGTCTCTGGAAACACCATATATTTT
d_call: -; j_call: TRBJ1-5; v_call: TRBV18; clone_size: -; cdr3_aa: CASSRFRMGNQPQHF; cdr3_nt: TGTGCCAGCTCACGGTTCAGGATGGGCAATCAGCCCCAGCATTTT
d_call: -; j_call: TRBJ1-1; v_call: TRBV30; clone_size: few; cdr3_aa: CAWQGVGTEAFF; cdr3_nt: TGTGCCTGGCAGGGAGTCGGTACTGAAGCTTTCTTT
d_call: -; j_call: TRBJ2-2; v_call: TRBV9; clone_size: -; cdr3_aa: CASSATGVNTGELFF; cdr3_nt: TGTGCCAGCAGCGCGACGGGGGTGAACACCGGGGAGCTGTTTTTT
d_call: -; j_call: TRBJ2-7; v_call: TRBV30; clone_size: -; cdr3_aa: CAWSEGDEQYF; cdr3_nt: TGTGCCTGGAGTGAGGGGGACGAGCAGTACTTC
d_call: -; j_call: TRBJ1-6; v_call: TRBV14; clone_size: -; cdr3_aa: CASSQELPGSNSPLHF; cdr3_nt: TGTGCCAGCAGCCAAGAGCTCCCAGGGTCGAATTCACCCCTCCACTTT
d_call: -; j_call: TRBJ1-2; v_call: TRBV10-3; clone_size: -; cdr3_aa: CAVTGTQGGGYTF; cdr3_nt: TGTGCCGTAACCGGGACACAAGGCGGGGGCTACACCTTC
d_call: -; j_call: TRBJ2-5; v_call: TRBV10-2; clone_size: -; cdr3_aa: CASSALARETQYF; cdr3_nt: TGCGCCAGCAGCGCCCTAGCTCGGGAGACCCAGTACTTC
d_call: -; j_call: TRBJ2-1; v_call: TRBV5-6; clone_size: -; cdr3_aa: CASSFRAHGLPREQFF; cdr3_nt: TGTGCCAGCAGCTTTAGGGCCCACGGGCTCCCTAGGGAGCAGTTCTTC
d_call: -; j_call: TRBJ1-6; v_call: TRBV2; clone_size: -; cdr3_aa: CASGDGTAGPPLHF; cdr3_nt: TGTGCCAGCGGGGACGGGACGGCGGGGCCACCCCTCCACTTT
d_call: -; j_call: TRBJ1-1; v_call: TRBV19; clone_size: -; cdr3_aa: CASSIWDEAFF; cdr3_nt: TGTGCCAGTAGTATATGGGATGAAGCTTTCTTT
d_call: -; j_call: TRBJ1-5; v_call: TRBV5-1; clone_size: -; cdr3_aa: CASSLDPTGISNQPQHF; cdr3_nt: TGCGCCAGCAGCTTGGATCCGACTGGGATTAGCAATCAGCCCCAGCATTTT
d_call: -; j_call: TRBJ2-7; v_call: TRBV30; clone_size: -; cdr3_aa: CAWSSGDEQYF; cdr3_nt: TGTGCCTGGAGTTCGGGGGATGAGCAGTACTTC
d_call: -; j_call: TRBJ1-6; v_call: TRBV19; clone_size: -; cdr3_aa: CASSRGAGAHNSPLHF; cdr3_nt: TGTGCCAGTAGTAGGGGAGCGGGGGCTCATAATTCACCCCTCCACTTT
d_call: TRBD1; j_call: TRBJ2-3; v_call: TRBV29-1; clone_size: -; cdr3_aa: CSVDRQGNTDTQYF; cdr3_nt: TGCAGCGTTGACCGACAGGGGAACACAGATACGCAGTATTTT